This section outlines one T cell receptor (beta chain) sequence together with its context. No antigen is known for it. These data belong to a study of long-term antiretroviral therapy in people with HIV. Broader study findings: Information pertaining to ART adherence, viral resistance or therapeutic modifications was not obtained. In the period from about 2004 to 2017, blood was collected, possibly under older ART regimens.

Each donor had at least one pre-ART and at least two post-ART PBMC samples. Every single participant having HIV got treatment inside the United States. An immunoSEQ assay, version v3.0, was performed at survey level. The repertoire was sequenced with immunoSEQ multiplex PCR; TCRdb's copy has only in-frame clones and lacks some. The sample lists around 21,000 clones; more than 75% were seen once. The CDR3 runs 14 residues. V lost 8 bases, J lost 6 bases, and 5 bases stayed unmatched. Germline V gene lookup returns CDR1 MNHEY and CDR2 SVGAGI. The chain links TRBV6-5 to TRBJ1-5, with 12 positions matching TRBD1. The TCR comes from a man aged 18-30 years with HIV. Sequencing was performed on unsorted PBMCs, taken 0.2 years before starting antiretroviral therapy. The CDR3 DNA follows: TGTGCCAGCTCGGGGGGACAGGGGGCTCAGCCCCAGCATTTT. The encoded protein is CASSGGQGAQPQHF.